This T cell receptor beta chain emerged from a study of blood T cell repertoires in COVID-19. Study background: The United States, Italy and Spain were the sources of the acute and convalescent COVID-19 samples. PBMCs, B-cell-depleted T cells, or T cells were the source of the cDNA or gDNA that made up the material.

Using immunoSEQ multiplex PCR, the repertoire was profiled, and TCRdb retains in-frame clones only, with some absent. In the table there are fewer than 60,000 clones, 70% to 90% of which are singletons. The clonotype comes from a man aged 60-69 years with COVID-19, enrolled during active disease. Sequencing was performed on peripheral blood.

The CDR3 sequence is CASSVQDSGANVLTF. The DNA for the CDR3 is TGTGCCAGTAGTGTCCAGGATTCTGGGGCCAACGTCCTGACTTTC. V is TRBV19 and J is TRBJ2-6, with D unresolved. Germline lookup yields CDR1 LNHDA and CDR2 SQIVND (reference sequence). V lost 5 bases to trimming and J lost 1 base, with 9 bases between them. CDR3 size: 15 residues.